A selection of T cell receptor beta chains follows, all from one sample in a study of T cells after posttransplantation cyclophosphamide. Sequencing was performed with immunoSEQ multiplex PCR; in TCRdb, only in-frame clones are kept and a portion is missing. The data hold around 9,900 clones, with roughly 90% observed a single time. The material sequenced was PBMCs, taken after an allogeneic stem cell transplant with a calcineurin inhibitor and methotrexate. The source is a male patient aged 30 to 39 who received an allogeneic stem cell transplant from an unrelated donor, was CMV-positive, and had no GVHD. Some T cells may be supplied by the graft donor. Both conserved end residues are part of each CDR3. The D gene is left open where the match is weak. Part of the rows lack a size; the others show once, few, many or a class for expanded clones.

v_call	d_call	j_call	clone_size	cdr3_nt	cdr3_aa
TRBV4-1	TRBD2	TRBJ2-3	few	TGCGCCAGCAGCGATAAAGAGGTAGCGGGAGGGCTGAATACGCAGTATTTT	CASSDKEVAGGLNTQYF
TRBV4-1	-	TRBJ1-3	-	TGCGCCAGCAGCCAAGATCGGGGGAGAGTCAGGGCAGGAAACACCATATATTTT	CASSQDRGRVRAGNTIYF
TRBV25-1	-	TRBJ1-6	-	TGTGCCAGTTCCTTGCGAGGGAATAATTCACCCCTCCACTTT	CASSLRGNNSPLHF
TRBV11-2	-	TRBJ2-7	-	TGTGCCAGCAGCAGAACTCGGCAGGGATCTTCCTACGAGCAGTACTTC	CASSRTRQGSSYEQYF
TRBV7-3	-	TRBJ2-1	-	TGTGCCAGCAGGTTTGGGGGGGCGCGGAATGAGCAGTTCTTC	CASRFGGARNEQFF
TRBV2	TRBD1	TRBJ1-1	-	TGTGCCAGCAGTGAATTCGTCGGACAGGGGGCTGGGGCTTTCTTT	CASSEFVGQGAGAFF
TRBV19	TRBD1	TRBJ1-1	-	TGTGCCAGTATACCGGGACAGGGCGCTGAAGCTTTCTTT	CASIPGQGAEAFF
TRBV6-5	-	TRBJ1-1	-	TGTGCCAGCAGTTACAATTCCGACAGCTGGAACACTGAAGCTTTCTTT	CASSYNSDSWNTEAFF
TRBV7-2	-	TRBJ2-3	-	TGTGCCAGCAGCTTAGACCCTACTAGGACAGATACGCAGTATTTT	CASSLDPTRTDTQYF
TRBV6-1	-	TRBJ1-1	-	TGTGCCAGCAGTGAACGTCCCCTGTTCACTGAAGCTTTCTTT	CASSERPLFTEAFF
TRBV4-1	TRBD2	TRBJ2-1	-	TGCGCCAGCAGCCCCTTAGCGGGGACCTACAATGAGCAGTTCTTC	CASSPLAGTYNEQFF
TRBV5-6	-	TRBJ1-2	-	TGTGCCAGCAGCTTGGATGGCAGGGGCAACTATGGCTACACCTTC	CASSLDGRGNYGYTF
TRBV14	TRBD1	TRBJ1-1	-	TGTGCCAGCAGCCGCCGGGACAGCAGGGCTGAAGCTTTCTTT	CASSRRDSRAEAFF
TRBV7-9	-	TRBJ2-2	-	TGTGCCAGCAGCTCTCCCCGAGACTGGGTTTTGTCCGGGGAGCTGTTTTTT	CASSSPRDWVLSGELFF
TRBV7-2	-	TRBJ1-1	-	TGTGCCAGCAGCTTTGAGCGACAGGTATCCTCGCGAATCTTT	CASSFERQVSSRIF
TRBV2	-	TRBJ2-7	-	TGTGCCAGCACAGGCGACTACGAGCAGTACTTC	CASTGDYEQYF
TRBV4-1	TRBD1	TRBJ1-5	-	TGCGCCAGCAGCCACCCCGGACAGGGTGGTCAGCCCCAGCATTTT	CASSHPGQGGQPQHF
TRBV7-2	TRBD2	TRBJ2-5	-	TGTGCCAGCAGCTCTGCGGCTAGCGGGGGTCAAGAGACCCAGTACTTC	CASSSAASGGQETQYF
TRBV6-5	-	TRBJ1-3	-	TGTGCCAGCAGCTCGACGGGGGGAAACACCATATATTTT	CASSSTGGNTIYF
TRBV25-1	TRBD1	TRBJ2-1	-	TGTGCCAGCAGCGACGCCGGGACAGTGAACAATGAGCAGTTCTTC	CASSDAGTVNNEQFF
TRBV2	-	TRBJ2-5	-	TGTGCCAGCAGTGTCATGCCGGGACTTTTTCAAGAGACCCAGTACTTC	CASSVMPGLFQETQYF
TRBV6-4	TRBD2	TRBJ2-1	-	TGTGCCAGCAGTGACTCGAAAGCGACTAGCGTGAACTATGAGCAGTTCTTC	CASSDSKATSVNYEQFF
TRBV6-4	TRBD1	TRBJ1-2	-	TGTGCCAGCAGTGATTTAGATCGACAGGGGGAGTTTATCTATGGCTACACCTTC	CASSDLDRQGEFIYGYTF
TRBV7-6	-	TRBJ1-6	-	TGTGCCAGCAGCTTAGAGCAGGGTTTTTCACCCCTCCACTTT	CASSLEQGFSPLHF
TRBV5-4	TRBD2	TRBJ2-1	-	TGTGCCAGCAGGGAGAGCGGGGCTAGCTCCTACAATGAGCAGTTCTTC	CASRESGASSYNEQFF
TRBV18	TRBD1	TRBJ1-2	-	TGTGCCAGCTCACCAGGGACAGGGGGCCACTATGGCTACACCTTC	CASSPGTGGHYGYTF
TRBV19	TRBD2	TRBJ2-1	-	TGTGCCAGTAATAATCCCTTCATAGCGGGAGGGGTAAACAATGAGCAGTTCTTC	CASNNPFIAGGVNNEQFF
TRBV2	TRBD2	TRBJ2-4	-	TGTGCCAGCAGACCTCGGGACTATACCATTCAGTACTTC	CASRPRDYTIQYF
TRBV7-8	TRBD1	TRBJ1-2	-	TGTGCCAGCAGCTTAATGACAGGGGATGGCTACACCTTC	CASSLMTGDGYTF
TRBV7-3	TRBD1	TRBJ1-5	-	TGTGCCAGCAGCTTAGGCAAAGGAGCGCCAGAGGACAGGGGTGCCTTAAATCAGCCCCAGCATTTT	CASSLGKGAPEDRGALNQPQHF
TRBV6-5	TRBD2	TRBJ2-1	once	TGTGCCAGCAGTTTCCCCGGCGGGAGGGGTGAGCAGTTCTTC	CASSFPGGRGEQFF
TRBV28	TRBD1	TRBJ1-4	-	TGTGCCAGCAGCTCGGGACAGCGTAGTGAAAAACTGTTTTTT	CASSSGQRSEKLFF
TRBV23-1	-	TRBJ1-5	-	TGCGCCAGCAGTCCCCGGGATCCGGGTGGCAATCAGCCCCAGCATTTT	CASSPRDPGGNQPQHF
TRBV7-8	TRBD1	TRBJ1-2	-	TGTGCCAGCAGCCCAGACAGGGGGCGGACCTATGGCTACACCTTC	CASSPDRGRTYGYTF
TRBV27	-	TRBJ1-1	-	TGTGCCAGCAGTTTAGGCACGGGGGACACTGAAGCTTTCTTT	CASSLGTGDTEAFF
TRBV7-3	TRBD1	TRBJ1-2	-	TGTGCCAGCAGCTCCACCGGGACAGGGGATGGCTACACCTTC	CASSSTGTGDGYTF
TRBV28	TRBD1	TRBJ1-3	-	TGTGCCAGCAGTTTTGGGACAGGGTTGCGAAACACCATATATTTT	CASSFGTGLRNTIYF
TRBV29-1	TRBD1	TRBJ1-5	-	TGCAGCGTTGTCCTGTCTCACCGGACAGGGCCGGGTCAGCCCCAGCATTTT	CSVVLSHRTGPGQPQHF
TRBV30	-	TRBJ2-6	-	TGTGCCACCCCCTGGGCGACTGGGGCCAACGTCCTGACTTTC	CATPWATGANVLTF
TRBV7-9	TRBD2	TRBJ2-5	-	TGTGCCAGCAGCTCCGGGACTAGCGGGAGACAAGACCAAGAGACCCAGTACTTC	CASSSGTSGRQDQETQYF
TRBV6-6	-	TRBJ2-1	few	TGTGCCAGCAGTCCCGGGACTCAATACAATGAGCAGTTCTTC	CASSPGTQYNEQFF
TRBV9	-	TRBJ2-7	-	TGTGCCAGCAGCGTAGGTAGTCAGGGGATCTACGAGCAGTACTTC	CASSVGSQGIYEQYF
TRBV6-5	-	TRBJ2-6	-	TGTGCCAGCAGTTTACAGGTCTCTGGGGCCAACGTCCTGACTTTC	CASSLQVSGANVLTF
TRBV5-1	TRBD2	TRBJ2-1	-	TGCGCCAGCAGCTTGGCCTCTAGCGGAGGTTACAATGAGCAGTTCTTC	CASSLASSGGYNEQFF
TRBV4-2	TRBD2	TRBJ2-1	once	TGTGCCAGCAGCCAGCTCTACAAATTTCCCCCCGGGACTAGTAGCTACAATGAGCAGTTCTTC	CASSQLYKFPPGTSSYNEQFF
TRBV4-3	-	TRBJ2-7	-	TGCGCCAGCAGCCCGGGAGTCCCCTCCTACGAGCAGTACTTC	CASSPGVPSYEQYF
TRBV14	TRBD2	TRBJ2-3	-	TGTGCCAGCAGCCAGATAGCGGGAGCCGCTGAGTATACGCAGTATTTT	CASSQIAGAAEYTQYF
TRBV29-1	-	TRBJ2-2	-	TGCAGCGTTGAAAGGGGGAGGGAGCTGTTTTTT	CSVERGRELFF
TRBV7-8	-	TRBJ2-3	-	TGTGCCAGCAGCTCGGACAGAGGAACAGATACGCAGTATTTT	CASSSDRGTDTQYF
TRBV2	TRBD1	TRBJ2-1	-	TGTGCCAGCAGCGGGACACAGGGGCTCTACAATGAGCAGTTCTTC	CASSGTQGLYNEQFF
TRBV4-1	TRBD1	TRBJ2-7	once	TGCGCCAGCAGCCTGCCGGGACAGGGATTTTACGAGCAGTACTTC	CASSLPGQGFYEQYF
TRBV27	-	TRBJ2-1	-	TGTGCCAGCAGTTTATCTAGTATATCCTACAATGAGCAGTTCTTC	CASSLSSISYNEQFF